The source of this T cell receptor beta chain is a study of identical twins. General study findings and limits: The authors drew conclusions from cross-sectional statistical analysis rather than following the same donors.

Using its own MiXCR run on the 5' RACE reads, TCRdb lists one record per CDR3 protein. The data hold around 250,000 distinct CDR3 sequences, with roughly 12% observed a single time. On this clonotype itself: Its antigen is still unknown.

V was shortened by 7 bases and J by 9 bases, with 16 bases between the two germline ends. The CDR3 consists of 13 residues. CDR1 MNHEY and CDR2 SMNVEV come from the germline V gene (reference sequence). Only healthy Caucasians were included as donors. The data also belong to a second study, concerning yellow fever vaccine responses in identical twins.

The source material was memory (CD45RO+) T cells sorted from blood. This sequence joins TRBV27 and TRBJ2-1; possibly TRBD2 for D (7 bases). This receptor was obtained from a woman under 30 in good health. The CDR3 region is CASNTPGGGEQFF. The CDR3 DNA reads TGTGCCAGCAATACGCCGGGGGGCGGTGAGCAGTTCTTC.